This TCR beta chain is from a study of T-cell reconstitution after alpha-beta-depleted transplantation in children. The library targeted TCRbeta and was prepared with unique molecular identifiers. In TCRdb, the PCR reads were re-called with MiXCR into one record per CDR3 protein. The table includes about 690,000 distinct CDR3 sequences, roughly 17% detected once. In its sample, this clonotype was seen many times. This CDR3 has 15 residues. The germline CDR1 and CDR2 sequences are SGHRS and YFSETQ. V was cut by 4 bases and J by 0 bases, with 13 bases left in between. The clonotype was recovered from a human donor who donated a stem cell graft to a child with acute myeloid leukemia. The chain carries TRBV5-1 and TRBJ1-2; D unresolved. The starting material was PBMCs from the stem cell graft donor, obtained from the stem cell graft. CDR3 DNA: TGCGCCAGCAGCCCGGACGGTCCGCCTAACTATGGCTACACCTTC. The encoded protein is CASSPDGPPNYGYTF.